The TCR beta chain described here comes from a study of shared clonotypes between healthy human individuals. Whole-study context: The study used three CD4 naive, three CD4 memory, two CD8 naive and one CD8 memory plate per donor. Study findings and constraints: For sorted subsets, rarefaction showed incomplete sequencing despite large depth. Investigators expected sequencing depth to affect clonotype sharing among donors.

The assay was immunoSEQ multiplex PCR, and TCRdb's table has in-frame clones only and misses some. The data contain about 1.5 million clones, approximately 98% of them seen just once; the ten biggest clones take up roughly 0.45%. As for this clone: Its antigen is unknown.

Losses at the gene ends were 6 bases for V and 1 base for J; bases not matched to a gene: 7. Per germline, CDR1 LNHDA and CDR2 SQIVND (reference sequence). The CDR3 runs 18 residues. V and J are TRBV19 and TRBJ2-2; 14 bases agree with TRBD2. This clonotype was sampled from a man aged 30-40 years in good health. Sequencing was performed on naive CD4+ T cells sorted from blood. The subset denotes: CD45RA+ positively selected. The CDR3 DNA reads TGTGCCAGTAGACTCCCGGGACTAGCGGGAGAGAACACCGGGGAGCTGTTTTTT. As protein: CASRLPGLAGENTGELFF.